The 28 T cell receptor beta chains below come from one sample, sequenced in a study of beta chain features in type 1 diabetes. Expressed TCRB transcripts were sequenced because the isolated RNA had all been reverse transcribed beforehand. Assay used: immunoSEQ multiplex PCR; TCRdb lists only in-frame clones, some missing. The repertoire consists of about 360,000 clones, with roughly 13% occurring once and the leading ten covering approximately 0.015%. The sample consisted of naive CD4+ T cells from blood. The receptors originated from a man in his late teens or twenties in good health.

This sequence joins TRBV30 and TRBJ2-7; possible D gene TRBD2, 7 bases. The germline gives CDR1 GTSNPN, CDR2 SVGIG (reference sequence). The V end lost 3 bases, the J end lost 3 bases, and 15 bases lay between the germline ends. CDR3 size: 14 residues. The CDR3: CAWSRGASVYEQYF. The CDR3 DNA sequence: TGTGCCTGGAGCCGGGGGGCTTCGGTCTACGAGCAGTACTTC.

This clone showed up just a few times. The CDR3 region is CASSSRSGQGELETQYF. Here the CDR3 DNA reads TGTGCCAGCAGCAGCCGGAGTGGACAGGGGGAGTTAGAGACCCAGTACTTC. This chain connects TRBV5-6 to TRBJ2-5, with 10 bases lining up with TRBD1. The germline CDR1 and CDR2 sequences are SGHDT and YYEEEE. The CDR3 totals 17 residues. J was trimmed by 4 bases and V by 4 bases; bases with no gene match: 13.

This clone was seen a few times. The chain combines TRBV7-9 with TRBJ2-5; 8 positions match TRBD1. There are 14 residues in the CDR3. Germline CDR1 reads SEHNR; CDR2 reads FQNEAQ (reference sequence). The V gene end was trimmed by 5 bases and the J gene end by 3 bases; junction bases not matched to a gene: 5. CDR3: CASSHGQGEETQYF. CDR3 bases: TGTGCCAGCAGCCACGGACAGGGAGAAGAGACCCAGTACTTC.

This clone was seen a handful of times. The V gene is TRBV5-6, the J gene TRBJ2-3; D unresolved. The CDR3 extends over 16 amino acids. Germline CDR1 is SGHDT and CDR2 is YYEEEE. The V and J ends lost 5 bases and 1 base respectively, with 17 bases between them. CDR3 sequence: CASSPRLRTRTDTQYF. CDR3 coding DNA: TGTGCCAGCAGTCCTCGTCTCCGCACTCGCACAGATACGCAGTATTTT.

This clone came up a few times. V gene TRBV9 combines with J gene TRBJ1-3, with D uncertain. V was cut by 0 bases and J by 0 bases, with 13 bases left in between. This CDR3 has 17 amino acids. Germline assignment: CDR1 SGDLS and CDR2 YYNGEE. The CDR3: CASSVAGGGFSGNTIYF. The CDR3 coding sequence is TGTGCCAGCAGCGTAGCGGGTGGCGGGTTCTCTGGAAACACCATATATTTT.

CDR3 loop: CASSPGLAGTDTQYF. CDR3 DNA sequence: TGTGCCAGCAGTCCGGGACTAGCGGGAACAGATACGCAGTATTTT. J is TRBJ2-3 and V is TRBV28; 13 bases are shared with TRBD2. The V segment lost 5 bases and the J segment 3 bases; nucleotides outside the gene matches: 2. The CDR3 spans 15 residues. Germline V CDR1 and CDR2: MDHEN, SYDVKM.

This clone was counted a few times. The CDR3 DNA reads TGTGCCAGTAGTAAGGACAGGGGGCGAACTGAAGCTTTCTTT. Residues: CASSKDRGRTEAFF. The chain links TRBV19 to TRBJ1-1, with 11 positions matching TRBD1. J was trimmed by 5 bases and V by 4 bases; bases with no gene match: 3. The CDR3 loop spans 14 amino acids. The germline V gene has CDR1 LNHDA and CDR2 SQIVND (reference sequence).

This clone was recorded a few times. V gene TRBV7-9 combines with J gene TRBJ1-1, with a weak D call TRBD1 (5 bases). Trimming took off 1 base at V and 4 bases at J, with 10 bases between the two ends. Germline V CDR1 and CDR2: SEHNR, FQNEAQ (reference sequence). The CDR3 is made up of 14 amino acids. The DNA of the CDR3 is TGTGCCAGCAGCTTAGGAGAAGGGGCCACTGAAGCTTTCTTT. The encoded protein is CASSLGEGATEAFF.

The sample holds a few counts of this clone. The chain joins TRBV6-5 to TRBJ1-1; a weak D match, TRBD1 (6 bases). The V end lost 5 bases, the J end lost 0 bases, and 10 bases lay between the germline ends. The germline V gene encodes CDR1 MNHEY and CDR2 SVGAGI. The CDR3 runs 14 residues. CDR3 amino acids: CASSLGQLNTEAFF. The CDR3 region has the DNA TGTGCCAGCAGTCTGGGACAATTGAACACTGAAGCTTTCTTT.

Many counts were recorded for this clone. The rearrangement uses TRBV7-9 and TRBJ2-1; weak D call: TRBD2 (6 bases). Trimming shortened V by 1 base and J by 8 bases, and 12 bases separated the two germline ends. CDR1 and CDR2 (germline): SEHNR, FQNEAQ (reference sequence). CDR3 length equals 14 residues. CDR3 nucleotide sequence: TGTGCCAGCAGCTTAGTAGCTAGCGTCGATGAGCAGTTCTTC. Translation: CASSLVASVDEQFF.

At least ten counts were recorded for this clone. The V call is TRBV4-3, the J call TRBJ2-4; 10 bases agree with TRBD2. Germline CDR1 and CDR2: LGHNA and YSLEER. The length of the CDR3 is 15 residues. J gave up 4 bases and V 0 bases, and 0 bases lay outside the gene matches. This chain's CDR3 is CASSQETSGKNIQYF. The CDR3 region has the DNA TGCGCCAGCAGCCAAGAGACTAGCGGGAAAAACATTCAGTACTTC.

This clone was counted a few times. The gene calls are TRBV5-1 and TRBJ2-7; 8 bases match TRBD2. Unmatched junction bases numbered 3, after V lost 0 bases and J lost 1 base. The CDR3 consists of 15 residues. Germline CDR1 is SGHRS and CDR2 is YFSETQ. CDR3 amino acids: CASSLVSGRSYEQYF. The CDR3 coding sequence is TGCGCCAGCAGCTTGGTAAGCGGGAGATCCTACGAGCAGTACTTC.

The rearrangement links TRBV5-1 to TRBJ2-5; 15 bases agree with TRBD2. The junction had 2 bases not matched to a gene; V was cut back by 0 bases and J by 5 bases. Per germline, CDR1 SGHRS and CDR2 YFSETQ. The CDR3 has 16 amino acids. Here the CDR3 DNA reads TGCGCCAGCAGCTTGGAGGGGACTAGCGGGGGGGAGACCCAGTACTTC. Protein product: CASSLEGTSGGETQYF. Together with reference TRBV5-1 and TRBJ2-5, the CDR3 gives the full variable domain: KAGVTQTPRYLIKTRGQQVTLSCSPISGHRSVSWYQQTPGQGLQFLFEYFSETQRNKGNFPGRFSGRQFSNSRSEMNVSTLELGDSALYLCASSLEGTSGGETQYFGPGTRLLVL.

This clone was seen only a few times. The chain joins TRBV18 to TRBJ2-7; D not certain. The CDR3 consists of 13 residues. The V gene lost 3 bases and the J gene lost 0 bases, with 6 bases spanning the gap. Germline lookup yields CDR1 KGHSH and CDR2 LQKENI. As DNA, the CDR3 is TGTGCCAGCTCACCGCTCAGCTCCTACGAGCAGTACTTC. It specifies CASSPLSSYEQYF. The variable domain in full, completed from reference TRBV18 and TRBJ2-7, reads NAGVMQNPRHLVRRRGQEARLRCSPMKGHSHVYWYRQLPEEGLKFMVYLQKENIIDESGMPKERFSAEFPKEGPSILRIQQVVRGDSAAYFCASSPLSSYEQYFGPGTRLTVT.

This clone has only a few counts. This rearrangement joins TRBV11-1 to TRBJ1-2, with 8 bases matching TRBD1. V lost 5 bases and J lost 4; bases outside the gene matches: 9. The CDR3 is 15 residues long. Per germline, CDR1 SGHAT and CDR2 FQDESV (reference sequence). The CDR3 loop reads CASSARQGPGYGYTF. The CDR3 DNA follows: TGTGCCAGCAGCGCCCGACAGGGGCCGGGCTATGGCTACACCTTC.

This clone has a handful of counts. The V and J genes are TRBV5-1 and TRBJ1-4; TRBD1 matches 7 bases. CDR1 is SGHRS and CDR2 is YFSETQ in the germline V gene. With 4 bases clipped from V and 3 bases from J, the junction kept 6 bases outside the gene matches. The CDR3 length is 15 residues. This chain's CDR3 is CASSPGTDSNEKLFF. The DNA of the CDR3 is TGCGCCAGCAGCCCAGGGACAGACTCTAATGAAAAACTGTTTTTT.

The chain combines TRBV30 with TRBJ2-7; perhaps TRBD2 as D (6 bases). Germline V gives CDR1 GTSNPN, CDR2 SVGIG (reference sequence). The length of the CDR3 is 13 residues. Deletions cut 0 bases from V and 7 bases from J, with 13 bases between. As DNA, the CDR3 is TGTGCCTGGAGTGTACCGGGGGTAGGGGAGCAGTACTTC. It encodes CAWSVPGVGEQYF.

The CDR3 protein is CASSVTTGGGEKLFF. CDR3 nucleotides: TGTGCCAGCAGCGTAACAACAGGGGGCGGTGAAAAACTGTTTTTT. The chain joins TRBV9 to TRBJ1-4; 9 bases map to TRBD1. CDR3 size: 15 residues. The J segment lost 7 bases and the V segment lost 1 base, leaving 5 bases of the junction unmatched. Germline loops: CDR1 SGDLS, CDR2 YYNGEE.

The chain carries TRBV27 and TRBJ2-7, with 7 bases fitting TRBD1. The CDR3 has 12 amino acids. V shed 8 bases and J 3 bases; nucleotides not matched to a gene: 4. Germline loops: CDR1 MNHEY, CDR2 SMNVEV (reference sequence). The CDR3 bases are TGTGCCAGCTCCAACAGGGGCTACGAGCAGTACTTC. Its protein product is CASSNRGYEQYF.

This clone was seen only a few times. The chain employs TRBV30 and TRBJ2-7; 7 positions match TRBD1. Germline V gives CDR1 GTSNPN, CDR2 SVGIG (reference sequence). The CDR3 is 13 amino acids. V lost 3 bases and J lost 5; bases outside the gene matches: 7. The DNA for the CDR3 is TGTGCCTGGAGAATAAAGGGGGCTGACGAGCAGTACTTC. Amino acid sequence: CAWRIKGADEQYF. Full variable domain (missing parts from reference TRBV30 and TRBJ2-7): SQTIHQWPATLVQPVGSPLSLECTVEGTSNPNLYWYRQAAGRGLQLLFYSVGIGQISSEVPQNLSASRPQDRQFILSSKKLLLSDSGFYLCAWRIKGADEQYFGPGTRLTVT.

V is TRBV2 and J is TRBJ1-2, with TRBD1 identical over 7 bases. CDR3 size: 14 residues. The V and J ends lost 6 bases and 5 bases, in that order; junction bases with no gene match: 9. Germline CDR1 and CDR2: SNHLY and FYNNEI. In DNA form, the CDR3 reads TGTGCCAGCAGGACCGGGACAGCCCAGTATGGCTACACCTTC. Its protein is CASRTGTAQYGYTF.

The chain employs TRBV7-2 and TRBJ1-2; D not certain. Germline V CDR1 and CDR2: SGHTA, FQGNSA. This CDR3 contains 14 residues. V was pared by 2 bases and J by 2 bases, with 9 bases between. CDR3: CASSLLRVNYGYTF. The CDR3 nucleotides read TGTGCCAGCAGCTTATTGCGGGTGAACTATGGCTACACCTTC.

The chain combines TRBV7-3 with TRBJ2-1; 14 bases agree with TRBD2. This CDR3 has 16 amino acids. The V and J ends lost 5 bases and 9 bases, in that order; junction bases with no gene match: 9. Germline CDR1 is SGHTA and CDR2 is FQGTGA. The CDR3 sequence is CASSPAGTSGSGEQFF. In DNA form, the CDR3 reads TGTGCCAGCAGCCCGGCCGGGACTAGCGGGAGCGGTGAGCAGTTCTTC.

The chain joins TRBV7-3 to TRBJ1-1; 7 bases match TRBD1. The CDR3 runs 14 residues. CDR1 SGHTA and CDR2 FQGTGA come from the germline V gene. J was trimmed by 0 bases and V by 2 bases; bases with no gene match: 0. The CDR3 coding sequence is TGTGCCAGCAGCTTAGGGACAGTGAACACTGAAGCTTTCTTT. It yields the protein CASSLGTVNTEAFF.

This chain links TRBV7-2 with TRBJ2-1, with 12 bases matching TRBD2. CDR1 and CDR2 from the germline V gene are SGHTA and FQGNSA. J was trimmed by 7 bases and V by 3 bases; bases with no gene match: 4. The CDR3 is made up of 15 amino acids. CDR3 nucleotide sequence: TGTGCCAGCAGCTTTACCGGGACTAGCGGGAATGAGCAGTTCTTC. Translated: CASSFTGTSGNEQFF.

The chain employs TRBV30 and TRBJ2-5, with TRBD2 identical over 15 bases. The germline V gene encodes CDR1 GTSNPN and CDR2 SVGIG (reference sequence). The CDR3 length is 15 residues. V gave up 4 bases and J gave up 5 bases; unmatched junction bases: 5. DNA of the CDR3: TGTGCCTGGAACGGACTAGCGGGAGGGCCCGAGACCCAGTACTTC. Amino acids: CAWNGLAGGPETQYF.

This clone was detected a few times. In DNA form, the CDR3 reads TGTGCCAGCAGCTTAGTACAGAACACAGATACGCAGTATTTT. This encodes CASSLVQNTDTQYF. This chain links TRBV7-2 with TRBJ2-3; no definite D call. CDR3 length equals 14 residues. The V and J ends lost 1 base and 2 bases respectively, with 7 bases between them. Germline V CDR1 and CDR2: SGHTA, FQGNSA.

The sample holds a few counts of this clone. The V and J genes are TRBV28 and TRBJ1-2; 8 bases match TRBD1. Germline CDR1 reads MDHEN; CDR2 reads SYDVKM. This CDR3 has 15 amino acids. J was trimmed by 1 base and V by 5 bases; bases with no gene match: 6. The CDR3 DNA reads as TGTGCCAGCAGTCCCAGGACAGGGATTAACTATGGCTACACCTTC. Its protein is CASSPRTGINYGYTF.